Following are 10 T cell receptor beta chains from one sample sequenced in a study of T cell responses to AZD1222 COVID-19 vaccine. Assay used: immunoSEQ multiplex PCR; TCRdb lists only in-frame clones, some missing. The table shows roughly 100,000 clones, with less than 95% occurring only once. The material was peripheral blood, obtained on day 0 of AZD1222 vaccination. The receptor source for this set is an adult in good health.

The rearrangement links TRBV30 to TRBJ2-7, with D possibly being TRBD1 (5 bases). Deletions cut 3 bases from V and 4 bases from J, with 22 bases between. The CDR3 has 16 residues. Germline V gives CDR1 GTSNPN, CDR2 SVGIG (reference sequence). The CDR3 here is CAWRSSLGRGSYEQYF. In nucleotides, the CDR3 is TGTGCCTGGAGGTCGTCACTGGGAAGGGGATCATACGAGCAGTACTTC.

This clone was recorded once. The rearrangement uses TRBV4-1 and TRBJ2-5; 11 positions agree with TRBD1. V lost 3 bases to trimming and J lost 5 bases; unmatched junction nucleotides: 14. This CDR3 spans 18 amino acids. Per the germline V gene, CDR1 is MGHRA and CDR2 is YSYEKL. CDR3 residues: CASSHVSRPGTGGETQYF. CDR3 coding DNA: TGCGCCAGCAGCCACGTTTCCCGACCAGGGACAGGGGGGGAGACCCAGTACTTC.

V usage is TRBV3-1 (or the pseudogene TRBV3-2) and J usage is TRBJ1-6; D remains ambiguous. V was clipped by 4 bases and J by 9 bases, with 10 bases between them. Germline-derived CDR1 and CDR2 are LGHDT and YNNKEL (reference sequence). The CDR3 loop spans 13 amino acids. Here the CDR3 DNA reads TGTGCCAGCAGCCCTACGAGACGTTCACCCCTCCACTTT. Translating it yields CASSPTRRSPLHF.

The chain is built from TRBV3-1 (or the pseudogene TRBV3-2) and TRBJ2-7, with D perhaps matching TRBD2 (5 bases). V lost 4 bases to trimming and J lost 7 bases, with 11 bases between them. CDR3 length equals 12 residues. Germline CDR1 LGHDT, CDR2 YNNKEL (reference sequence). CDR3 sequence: CASSPRAAEQYF. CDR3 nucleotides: TGTGCCAGCAGCCCGCGGGCAGCGGAGCAGTACTTC.

CDR3 coding DNA: TGTGCCAGCAGCCAAGTCCTAGCGGGGGGGCCCCGGGATACGCAGTATTTT. It yields the protein CASSQVLAGGPRDTQYF. The J gene is TRBJ2-3, the V gene TRBV4-2, with 12 positions matching TRBD2. Looked up from germline, CDR1 is LGHNA and CDR2 is YNFKEQ. V shed 1 base and J 6 bases; nucleotides not matched to a gene: 8. CDR3 length: 17 residues.

The CDR3 loop is CASSYGSLMNTEAFF. Here the CDR3 DNA reads TGTGCCAGCAGTTACGGGTCCTTGATGAACACTGAAGCTTTCTTT. The chain is built from TRBV6-5 and TRBJ1-1; D remains unclear. V was shortened by 2 bases and J by 0 bases, with 10 bases between the two germline ends. The CDR3 extends over 15 amino acids. Germline CDR1 is MNHEY and CDR2 is SVGAGI.

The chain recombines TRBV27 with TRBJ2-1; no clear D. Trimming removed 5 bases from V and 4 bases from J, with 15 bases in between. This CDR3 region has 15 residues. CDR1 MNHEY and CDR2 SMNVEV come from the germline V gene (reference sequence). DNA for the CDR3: TGTGCCAGCAGTCTCCCTAACCGCCGGTACAATGAGCAGTTCTTC. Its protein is CASSLPNRRYNEQFF.

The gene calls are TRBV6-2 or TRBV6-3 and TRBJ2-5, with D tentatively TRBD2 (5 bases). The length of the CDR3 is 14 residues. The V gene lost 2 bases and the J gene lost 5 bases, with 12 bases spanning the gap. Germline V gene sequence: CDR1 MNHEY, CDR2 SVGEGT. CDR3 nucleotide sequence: TGTGCCAGCAGTTACGGGTCTAGCACGGAGACCCAGTACTTC. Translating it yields CASSYGSSTETQYF.

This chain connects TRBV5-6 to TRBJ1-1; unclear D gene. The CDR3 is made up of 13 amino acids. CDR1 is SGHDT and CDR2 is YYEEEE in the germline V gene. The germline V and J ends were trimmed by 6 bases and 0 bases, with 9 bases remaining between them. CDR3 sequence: CASTPQLNTEAFF. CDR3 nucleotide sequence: TGTGCCAGCACCCCGCAGCTGAACACTGAAGCTTTCTTT.

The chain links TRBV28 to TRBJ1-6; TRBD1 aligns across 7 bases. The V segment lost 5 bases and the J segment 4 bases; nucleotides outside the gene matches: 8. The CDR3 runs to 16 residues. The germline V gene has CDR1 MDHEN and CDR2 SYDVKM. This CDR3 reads CASSPDRDSYNSPLHF. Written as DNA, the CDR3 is TGTGCCAGCAGTCCCGACAGGGACTCTTATAATTCACCCCTCCACTTT.